This TCR beta chain is from a study of tumor-infiltrating lymphocytes in primary liver carcinoma. Overall study context: Ranging in age from 30 to 69 years, the patients were men and women. Study outcomes and limitations: Tumors had a significantly higher top-250-clone fraction than blood (p = 0.039). Paired tumor-adjacent and tumor-blood samples overlapped less than tumor region pairs did.

Taking about 17-31 mg of unsorted bulk tissue, the authors co-extracted RNA and DNA. Every tumor sample had over 85% viable tumor cells. This clonotype was seen at least ten times. Its antigen is unknown. Germline trimming cut 4 bases from V and 6 bases from J; bases unmatched to any gene: 4. Germline CDR1 MNHEY, CDR2 SVGAGI. The CDR3 has 14 amino acids. TCR beta cDNA was prepared out of about 510 ng total RNA by means of a constant-region primer. Library construction for TCR beta comprised three nested multiplex PCR rounds performed with slightly modified ARM-PCR. Both of the initial two PCR rounds ran for roughly 11 cycles and employed TRBV1-TRBV30 forward primers alongside a C-beta reverse primer. TCRdb re-called the multiplex PCR reads through MiXCR, storing one row per CDR3 protein. This table has approximately 40,000 distinct CDR3 sequences, around 72% appearing once.

The specimen was liver tumor tissue from sampling region 2. Sample subset: tumor region T2, inferior pole. The source of this sequence is a man between 35 and 55 years old with primary liver carcinoma and hepatitis B virus infection. The chain employs TRBV6-5 and TRBJ2-1; TRBD1 agrees at 9 bases. CDR3 protein: CASSLQGASNEQFF. As DNA, the CDR3 is TGTGCCAGCAGTTTACAGGGGGCGAGCAATGAGCAGTTCTTC.